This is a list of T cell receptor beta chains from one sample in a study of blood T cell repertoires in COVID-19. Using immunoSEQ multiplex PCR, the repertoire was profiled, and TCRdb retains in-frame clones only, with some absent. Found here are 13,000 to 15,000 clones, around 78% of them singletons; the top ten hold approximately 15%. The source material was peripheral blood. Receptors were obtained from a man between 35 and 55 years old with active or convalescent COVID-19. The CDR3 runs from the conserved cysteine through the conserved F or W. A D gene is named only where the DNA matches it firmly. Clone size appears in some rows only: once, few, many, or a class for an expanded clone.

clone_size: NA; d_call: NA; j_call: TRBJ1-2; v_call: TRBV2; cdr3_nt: TGTGCCAGCAGTGAACGGCGGGGCTATGGCTACACCTTC; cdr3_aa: CASSERRGYGYTF
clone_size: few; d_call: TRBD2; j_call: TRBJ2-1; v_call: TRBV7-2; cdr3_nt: TGTGCCAGCGCGCGTACTAGCGGGGACAATGAGCAGTTCTTC; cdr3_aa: CASARTSGDNEQFF
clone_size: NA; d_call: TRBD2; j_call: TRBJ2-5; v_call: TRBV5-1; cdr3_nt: TGCGCCAGCAGCTTGGTCCTAGCGGGGTTAAAGACCCAGTACTTC; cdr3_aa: CASSLVLAGLKTQYF
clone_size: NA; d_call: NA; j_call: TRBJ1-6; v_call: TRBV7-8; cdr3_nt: TGTGCCAGTCGGGCAAGGGGAACCTATAATTCACCCCTCCACTTT; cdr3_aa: CASRARGTYNSPLHF
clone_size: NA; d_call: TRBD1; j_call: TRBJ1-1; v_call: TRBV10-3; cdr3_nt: TGTGCCGTAAGGACAGGGGGCGACCTGAACACTGAAGCTTTCTTT; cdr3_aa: CAVRTGGDLNTEAFF
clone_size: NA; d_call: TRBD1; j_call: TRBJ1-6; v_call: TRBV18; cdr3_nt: TGTGCCAGCTCACCAGGACAGGGGAAGGGTTCACCCCTCCACTTT; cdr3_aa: CASSPGQGKGSPLHF
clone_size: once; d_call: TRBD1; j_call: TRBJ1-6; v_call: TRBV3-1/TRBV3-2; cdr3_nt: TGTGCCAGCAGCCCCATAGGACAGGGCCCCCTTTCACCCCTCCACTTT; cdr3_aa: CASSPIGQGPLSPLHF
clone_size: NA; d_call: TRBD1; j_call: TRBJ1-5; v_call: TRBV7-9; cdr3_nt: TGTGCCAGCAGCTCGGGACAGTACCAGCCCCAGCATTTT; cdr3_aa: CASSSGQYQPQHF
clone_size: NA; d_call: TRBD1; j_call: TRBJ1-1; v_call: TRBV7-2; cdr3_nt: TGTGCCAGCAGCAACGGACAGGTGTCGAACACTGAAGCTTTCTTT; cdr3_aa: CASSNGQVSNTEAFF
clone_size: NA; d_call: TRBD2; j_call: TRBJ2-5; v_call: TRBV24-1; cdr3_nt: TGTGCCACCAGTAATTACGGCGGGGGGGCCGGAGAGACCCAGTACTTC; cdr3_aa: CATSNYGGGAGETQYF
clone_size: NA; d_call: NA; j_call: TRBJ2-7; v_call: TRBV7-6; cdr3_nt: TGTGCCAGCAGCTTGGAGATCTCCTACGAGCAGTACTTC; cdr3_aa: CASSLEISYEQYF
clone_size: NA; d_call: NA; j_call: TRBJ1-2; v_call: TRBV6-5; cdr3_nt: TGTGCCAGCAGTCCAGGGTTTGGCGGCTACACCTTC; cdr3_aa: CASSPGFGGYTF
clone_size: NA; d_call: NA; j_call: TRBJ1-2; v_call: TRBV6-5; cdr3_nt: TGTGCCAGCAGTCAACCGCCTGAGTATGGCTACACCTTC; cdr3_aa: CASSQPPEYGYTF